This T cell receptor (beta chain) was sequenced for a study of shared clonotypes between healthy human individuals. There are 15 residues in the CDR3. From germline, CDR1 is SGHRS and CDR2 YFSETQ. In regard to this clone: A read error may produce the germline difference seen at one junction end. The sample holds other DNA sequences that translate to the same CDR3.

Sequenced by immunoSEQ multiplex PCR; TCRdb stores in-frame clones only, minus some. In the table there are roughly 2,300,000 clones, 85% to 95% of which are singletons. The receptor was isolated from a young man in good health. Some clones in this sample may be carry-over from other donors' samples. This rearrangement joins TRBV5-1 to TRBJ1-4; D possibly corresponds to TRBD1 (6 bases). The specimen was naive CD4+ T cells from PBMCs. The subset here: CD45RA+ positively selected. The CDR3 loop is CASSLAGTTNEKLFF. CDR3 nucleotide sequence: TGCGCCAGCAGTTTAGCCGGGACAACAAATGAAAAACTGTTTTTT.